Following are 22 T cell receptor beta chains from one sample sequenced in a study of blood T cell repertoires in COVID-19. Assay used: immunoSEQ multiplex PCR; TCRdb lists only in-frame clones, some missing. The sample holds about 170,000 clones, 86% seen once. The sample taken for sequencing was peripheral blood. The receptors here all came from a woman aged 60-75 years with COVID-19, enrolled during active disease.

The rearrangement joins TRBV11-2 to TRBJ1-5; D is unclear. Germline CDR1 SGHAT, CDR2 FQNNGV. This CDR3 has 13 residues. The V end was cut by 2 bases, the J end by 6 bases, with 8 bases between. CDR3 sequence (DNA): TGTGCCAGCAGCTTACAGGTGTCTCAGCCCCAGCATTTT. It specifies CASSLQVSQPQHF.

This clone was detected only once. V and J are TRBV6-6 and TRBJ2-3; 7 bases map to TRBD2. From germline, CDR1 is MNHNY and CDR2 SVGAGI (reference sequence). The CDR3 covers 16 residues. V shed 6 bases, J shed 1 base, and the junction held 10 bases outside the gene matches. CDR3 DNA: TGTGCCAGCAGCCGAGACACTAGCGCCCGCACAGATACGCAGTATTTT. Its translation is CASSRDTSARTDTQYF.

The chain joins TRBV6-5 to TRBJ2-2, with D maybe TRBD2 (5 bases). V dropped 2 bases and J dropped 6 bases, with 13 bases sitting between them. Germline values: CDR1 MNHEY, CDR2 SVGAGI. CDR3 length: 15 residues. The CDR3 sequence is CASSYVGVGPGELFF. For the CDR3, the DNA is TGTGCCAGCAGTTACGTGGGAGTAGGTCCCGGGGAGCTGTTTTTT.

This sequence joins TRBV7-8 and TRBJ2-7; TRBD2 matches at 8 bases. Germline V gene data show CDR1 as SGHVS and CDR2 as FQNEAQ. The CDR3 has 16 residues. V lost 1 base and J lost 4; bases outside the gene matches: 9. The CDR3 nucleotides read TGTGCCAGCAGCTTAGACGGAGCGGGAGTGAGGTACGAGCAGTACTTC. Translation gives CASSLDGAGVRYEQYF.

The chain has TRBV28 and TRBJ2-4; possible D gene TRBD2, 5 bases. This CDR3 contains 14 residues. Per germline, CDR1 MDHEN and CDR2 SYDVKM. The V end lost 3 bases, the J end lost 6 bases, and 12 bases lay between the germline ends. CDR3 nucleotide sequence: TGTGCCAGCAGTTTTAACCCCCGGGGAAACATTCAGTACTTC. Translated: CASSFNPRGNIQYF.

This chain uses TRBV27 with TRBJ1-6, with 9 bases that match TRBD1. Trimming cost V 3 bases and J 4 bases; bases outside gene matches: 4. The CDR3 totals 16 residues. The germline CDR1 and CDR2 sequences are MNHEY and SMNVEV (reference sequence). CDR3 DNA: TGTGCCAGCAGTTTTGGACAGGGGCGATATAATTCACCCCTCCACTTT. Translated, it gives CASSFGQGRYNSPLHF.

The gene calls are TRBV27 and TRBJ2-5, with 8 positions matching TRBD2. This CDR3 contains 15 residues. V trimming: 2 bases; J trimming: 6 bases; junction bases outside the gene matches: 8. Germline V gene lookup returns CDR1 MNHEY and CDR2 SMNVEV (reference sequence). This CDR3 reads CASSLGGGPGKTQYF. The CDR3 region has the DNA TGTGCCAGCAGTTTAGGCGGGGGGCCCGGGAAGACCCAGTACTTC.

The J gene is TRBJ2-3, the V gene TRBV7-2; 7 bases are shared with TRBD1. Germline assignment: CDR1 SGHTA and CDR2 FQGNSA. CDR3 length equals 11 residues. V gave up 6 bases and J gave up 11 bases; unmatched junction bases: 5. The CDR3 nucleotides read TGTGCCAGCAGTTATCGGGACAGGCAGTATTTT. This gives the protein CASSYRDRQYF.

The chain recombines TRBV6-6 with TRBJ2-7, with 8 bases lining up with TRBD1. Germline V gene lookup returns CDR1 MNHNY and CDR2 SVGAGI (reference sequence). The CDR3 extends over 15 amino acids. V shed 4 bases and J 3 bases; nucleotides not matched to a gene: 8. The chain's CDR3 is CASSSGQGLRYEQYF. CDR3 sequence (DNA): TGTGCCAGCAGTTCAGGACAGGGACTTCGCTACGAGCAGTACTTC.

This clone was observed a handful of times. This chain joins TRBV24-1 and TRBJ1-2, with D tentatively TRBD1 (5 bases). Germline loops: CDR1 KGHDR, CDR2 SFDVKD. The V gene lost 10 bases and the J gene lost 4 bases, with 15 bases spanning the gap. The CDR3 runs 13 residues. CDR3 in amino acids: CATTDGGGYGYTF. Here the CDR3 DNA reads TGTGCCACAACCGATGGGGGAGGCTATGGCTACACCTTC.

The V call is TRBV3-1 (or the pseudogene TRBV3-2), the J call TRBJ2-7, with 7 nucleotides matching TRBD2. Looked up from germline, CDR1 is LGHDT and CDR2 is YNNKEL (reference sequence). The V and J ends lost 5 bases and 5 bases, in that order; junction bases with no gene match: 6. The CDR3 extends over 13 amino acids. This chain's CDR3 is CASSRLLADEQYF. The DNA of the CDR3 is TGTGCCAGCAGCAGACTTCTAGCGGACGAGCAGTACTTC.

CDR3 sequence: CASHPGLMNTEAFF. Written as DNA, the CDR3 is TGTGCCAGTCACCCGGGACTGATGAACACTGAAGCTTTCTTT. The J gene is TRBJ1-1, the V gene TRBV19; weak D call: TRBD1 (5 bases). Trimming removed 8 bases at V and 0 bases at J, with 13 bases between. Germline V lookup: CDR1 LNHDA, CDR2 SQIVND (reference sequence). This CDR3 has 14 residues.

This clone was recorded only once. The V and J genes are TRBV5-4 and TRBJ1-2, with D tentatively TRBD1 (6 bases). The CDR3 is made up of 15 amino acids. Germline loops: CDR1 SGHNT, CDR2 YYREEE (reference sequence). V lost 1 base to trimming and J lost 4 bases, with 14 bases between them. The CDR3 loop is CASSLPRQDGYGYTF. DNA of the CDR3: TGTGCCAGCAGCTTGCCTCGACAGGATGGCTATGGCTACACCTTC.

The chain carries TRBV4-2 and TRBJ2-7; D might be TRBD1 (5 bases). Germline loops: CDR1 LGHNA, CDR2 YNFKEQ. The CDR3 spans 13 residues. Trimming shortened V by 3 bases and J by 1 base, and 7 bases separated the two germline ends. CDR3 sequence (DNA): TGTGCCAGCAGCCATAGGGGATCCTACGAGCAGTACTTC. Translating gives CASSHRGSYEQYF.

The rearrangement links TRBV2 to TRBJ1-1; D possibly corresponds to TRBD1 (5 bases). The CDR3 totals 15 residues. Germline CDR1 SNHLY, CDR2 FYNNEI. Trimming removed 5 bases from V and 4 bases from J, with 17 bases in between. DNA of the CDR3: TGTGCCAGCAGTCGGGGGAATAGGGATGGCACTGAAGCTTTCTTT. It codes for CASSRGNRDGTEAFF.

This clone was picked up one time. CDR3 nucleotide sequence: TGCGCCAGCAGCTTGGGAGGCTCTGGAAACACCATATATTTT. Its protein is CASSLGGSGNTIYF. The J gene is TRBJ1-3, the V gene TRBV5-1; D is unresolved. The CDR3 has 14 residues. Per germline, CDR1 SGHRS and CDR2 YFSETQ. V was clipped by 0 bases and J by 0 bases, with 4 bases between them.

V gene TRBV11-3 combines with J gene TRBJ1-1, with D perhaps matching TRBD1 (5 bases). This CDR3 has 16 residues. Germline-derived CDR1 and CDR2 are SGHNT and YENEEA. Trimming stripped 2 bases from V and 5 bases from J, with 18 bases between. The CDR3 nucleotides read TGTGCCAGCAGCTTACAATCCACAGCTCAGGGTACTGAAGCTTTCTTT. Protein: CASSLQSTAQGTEAFF.

V gene TRBV6-5 combines with J gene TRBJ2-1; 7 positions match TRBD1. Unmatched junction bases numbered 8, after V lost 5 bases and J lost 7 bases. Germline loops: CDR1 MNHEY, CDR2 SVGAGI. The CDR3 spans 14 residues. This CDR3 reads CASSLDRVRNEQFF. As DNA, the CDR3 is TGTGCCAGCAGTCTCGACAGGGTGAGGAATGAGCAGTTCTTC.

The chain links TRBV3-1 (or the pseudogene TRBV3-2) to TRBJ1-2, with 7 bases aligning to TRBD1. The CDR3 is made up of 15 amino acids. The V and J ends lost 0 bases and 8 bases, in that order; junction bases with no gene match: 9. CDR1 LGHDT and CDR2 YNNKEL come from the germline V gene (reference sequence). Written as DNA, the CDR3 is TGTGCCAGCAGCCAAGATTCTAGAGACAGGGTCGGCTACACCTTC. Protein product: CASSQDSRDRVGYTF.

On this clone itself: This same CDR3 is encoded by further DNA sequences in the sample. The CDR3 is CASSYSRGTGELFF. CDR3 coding DNA: TGTGCCAGCAGTTACTCGAGAGGCACCGGGGAGCTGTTTTTT. J is TRBJ2-2 and V is TRBV6-2 or TRBV6-3; D ambiguous. From germline, CDR1 is MNHEY and CDR2 SVGEGT. V was pared by 0 bases and J by 4 bases, with 6 bases between. The CDR3 runs 14 residues.

The chain has TRBV6-6 and TRBJ1-2; tentatively, D is TRBD1 (5 bases). Trimming shortened V by 2 bases and J by 8 bases, and 18 bases separated the two germline ends. Germline assignment: CDR1 MNHNY and CDR2 SVGAGI (reference sequence). The CDR3 contains 15 residues. CDR3 region: CASSYTGQQMGGYTF. Written as DNA, the CDR3 is TGTGCCAGCAGTTACACAGGTCAGCAAATGGGAGGCTACACCTTC.

The chain combines TRBV6-2 or TRBV6-3 with TRBJ1-2; 8 positions agree with TRBD1. CDR3 length: 18 residues. Trimming took 2 bases from V and 5 from J; bases not matched to a gene: 16. From germline, CDR1 is MNHEY and CDR2 SVGEGT. CDR3 nucleotides: TGTGCCAGCAGTTACATCGGGCAGGGGGCGCGAAAGTTATATGGCTACACCTTC. Residues: CASSYIGQGARKLYGYTF.